These 2 T cell receptor beta chains were sequenced from one sample in a study of blood T cells in healthy people across ages. Using a J-beta primer mix together with a sample-barcoded 5' primer, a second PCR was run for roughly 6 to 12 cycles. TCRdb independently ran MiXCR on the 5' RACE reads; one entry per CDR3 protein. Among around 900,000 distinct CDR3 sequences, under 30% were seen once, and the ten largest hold roughly 17%. The sample taken for sequencing was blood. The receptors originated from a woman aged 80 or over in good health.

There are many counts of this clonotype. This rearrangement joins TRBV5-4 to TRBJ2-7, with 8 bases identical to TRBD1. After removal of 4 bases from V and 3 bases from J, the junction contained 9 bases not matched to a gene. CDR3 length: 15 residues. Per the germline V gene, CDR1 is SGHNT and CDR2 is YYREEE (reference sequence). DNA of the CDR3: TGTGCCAGCAGCCCAGACAGGGGATCGTACTACGAGCAGTACTTC. This gives the protein CASSPDRGSYYEQYF.

The table lists this clonotype with many counts. The chain recombines TRBV20-1 with TRBJ2-1; 8 positions match TRBD1. CDR3 length: 15 amino acids. V trimming: 7 bases; J trimming: 2 bases; junction bases outside the gene matches: 10. CDR1 is DFQATT and CDR2 is SNEGSKA in the germline V gene (reference sequence). The CDR3 sequence is CSGRAGGVPYNEQFF. The CDR3 DNA is TGCAGTGGAAGGGCAGGGGGCGTTCCCTACAATGAGCAGTTCTTC.